This T cell receptor beta chain originates from a study of T cell responses to AZD1222 COVID-19 vaccine. The V end was cut by 0 bases, the J end by 3 bases, with 8 bases between. The CDR3 runs 14 residues. The germline V gene has CDR1 SGHTA and CDR2 FQGNSA. Sequencing was performed with immunoSEQ multiplex PCR; in TCRdb, only in-frame clones are kept and a portion is missing. This table has roughly 35,000 clones, over 75% appearing once. The source material was peripheral blood, sampled 28 days after the second AZD1222 dose. This clonotype was obtained from an adult who received the AZD1222 COVID-19 vaccine. The chain employs TRBV7-2 and TRBJ1-1; possibly TRBD1 for D (5 bases). For the CDR3, the DNA is TGTGCCAGCAGCTTAGCCGGGGCGGACACTGAAGCTTTCTTT. Its protein is CASSLAGADTEAFF.